These 2 T cell receptor beta chains share one sample of origin, sequenced in a study of T cells after yellow fever vaccination. MiXCR was run by TCRdb on the 5' RACE reads, yielding one entry per CDR3 protein. The sample lists just under 600,000 distinct CDR3 sequences, approximately 13% occurring once. The specimen was PBMCs, collected on the day of the yellow fever booster vaccination. The receptors come from a man younger than 45 who received the YFV17D yellow fever vaccine.

This chain connects TRBV28 to TRBJ1-1; D remains ambiguous. The CDR3 runs to 13 residues. V was cut by 8 bases and J by 0 bases, with 10 bases left in between. The germline V gene encodes CDR1 MDHEN and CDR2 SYDVKM. The CDR3 region is CASFSEVNTEAFF. CDR3 bases: TGTGCCAGCTTCTCTGAGGTGAACACTGAAGCTTTCTTT.

The V gene is TRBV12-3 or TRBV12-4, the J gene TRBJ2-5; D is perhaps TRBD1 (5 bases). V lost 3 bases to trimming and J lost 5 bases, with 16 bases between them. CDR3 length: 15 residues. CDR3 protein: CASSFSGAKRETQYF. The CDR3 DNA is TGTGCCAGCAGTTTCTCTGGGGCCAAAAGGGAGACCCAGTACTTC.